These 18 T cell receptor beta chains were sequenced from one sample in a study of vaccination effects on CD4 cells after COVID-19. Sequencing was performed with immunoSEQ multiplex PCR; in TCRdb, only in-frame clones are kept and a portion is missing. Of about 30,000 clones in the sample, roughly 80% were seen once. Viral peptide pools were used in the ViraFEST assay to expand antigen-specific CD4+ T cells, and sequencing came afterward. CD4+ T cells were isolated after 10 days of culture. Participants completed two doses of the BNT162b2 or mRNA-1273 vaccine. These receptors have no known antigen. The specimen comprised CD4+ T cells from PBMCs cultured with SARS-CoV-2 spike peptides, sampled after COVID-19 vaccination. The receptors shown here come from a human donor who received a COVID-19 vaccine. Some clones in this sample may be carry-over from other donors' samples.

The V and J genes are TRBV27 and TRBJ1-6, with 9 bases lining up with TRBD1. In germline, CDR1 is MNHEY, CDR2 SMNVEV (reference sequence). The CDR3 length is 15 residues. V was clipped by 6 bases and J by 7 bases; unmatched bases: 7. Here the CDR3 DNA reads TGTGCCAGCAGAAACAGGGGGCTGCCCAATTCACCCCTCCACTTT. Amino acids: CASRNRGLPNSPLHF.

This clone is a singleton in its sample. V and J are TRBV7-3 and TRBJ2-3; D ambiguous. Germline V gene lookup returns CDR1 SGHTA and CDR2 FQGTGA. CDR3 size: 14 residues. The V gene lost 3 bases and the J gene lost 4 bases, with 11 bases spanning the gap. The CDR3 DNA is TGTGCCAGCAGCTTCGCTCAGGACGCAGATACGCAGTATTTT. Encoded protein: CASSFAQDADTQYF. Complete variable domain (other parts from reference TRBV7-3 and TRBJ2-3): GAGVSQTPSNKVTEKGKYVELRCDPISGHTALYWYRQSLGQGPEFLIYFQGTGAADDSGLPNDRFFAVRPEGSVSTLKIQRTERGDSAVYLCASSFAQDADTQYFGPGTRLTVL.

The rearrangement links TRBV5-4 to TRBJ1-6, with 7 bases matching TRBD1. This CDR3 comprises 16 residues. The germline CDR1 and CDR2 sequences are SGHNT and YYREEE (reference sequence). The junction had 12 bases not matched to a gene; V was cut back by 5 bases and J by 7 bases. CDR3 DNA sequence: TGTGCCAGCAGTGAATTGTCAGGGGGACAGAATTCACCCCTCCACTTT. It specifies CASSELSGGQNSPLHF. Filled out from reference TRBV5-4 and TRBJ1-6, the complete variable domain reads ETGVTQSPTHLIKTRGQQVTLRCSSQSGHNTVSWYQQALGQGPQFIFQYYREEENGRGNFPPRFSGLQFPNYSSELNVNALELDDSALYLCASSELSGGQNSPLHFGNGTRLTVT.

V usage is TRBV18 and J usage is TRBJ1-6; a weak D match, TRBD1 (6 bases). V lost 4 bases and J 2 bases, leaving 6 bases between the germline ends. Germline CDR1 reads KGHSH; CDR2 reads LQKENI. This CDR3 contains 14 residues. In DNA, the CDR3 is TGTGCCAGCTCACGGGACACCTATAATTCACCCCTCCACTTT. Amino acid sequence: CASSRDTYNSPLHF.

This chain joins TRBV11-2 and TRBJ1-3, with D hard to call. CDR1 is SGHAT, CDR2 FQNNGV, per germline. The CDR3 is made up of 17 amino acids. The ends were cut back, 1 base at V and 0 bases at J, with 13 bases in the middle. The CDR3: CASSLGRQASSGNTIYF. The CDR3 bases are TGTGCCAGCAGCTTAGGACGCCAAGCCAGCTCTGGAAACACCATATATTTT.

This clone appeared once. The chain is built from TRBV7-2 and TRBJ2-5, with TRBD1 as a possible D gene (5 bases). The germline V gene has CDR1 SGHTA and CDR2 FQGNSA. V dropped 1 base and J dropped 2 bases, with 14 bases sitting between them. The CDR3 extends over 16 amino acids. The CDR3 reads CASSLGRPRAQETQYF. Here the CDR3 DNA reads TGTGCCAGCAGCTTAGGGCGTCCCAGGGCACAAGAGACCCAGTACTTC.

V usage is TRBV7-9 and J usage is TRBJ1-2; D is perhaps TRBD1 (5 bases). CDR3 length: 22 residues. Trimming took 5 bases from V and 0 from J, leaving 34 bases between them. Per the germline V gene, CDR1 is SEHNR and CDR2 is FQNEAQ (reference sequence). CDR3 region: CASSSNRSAKSTLSRANYGYTF. DNA of the CDR3: TGTGCCAGCAGCAGTAATCGATCCGCTAAATCGACCCTTAGCAGGGCTAACTATGGCTACACCTTC.

The chain employs TRBV11-2 and TRBJ1-6; 10 nucleotides align to TRBD1. The CDR3 runs to 12 residues. Germline CDR1 and CDR2: SGHAT and FQNNGV. Trimming took 3 bases from V and 17 from J; bases not matched to a gene: 4. CDR3 residues: CASSFSDRGFHF. The CDR3 DNA follows: TGTGCCAGCAGCTTTTCGGACAGGGGGTTCCACTTT.

The rearrangement joins TRBV5-4 to TRBJ1-1; TRBD1 might be the D (5 bases). In germline, CDR1 is SGHNT, CDR2 YYREEE (reference sequence). There are 15 residues in the CDR3. The V and J ends lost 2 bases and 1 base respectively, with 12 bases between them. The CDR3 loop is CASSLAGRANTEAFF. The CDR3 DNA reads as TGTGCCAGCAGCTTAGCCGGCAGGGCGAACACTGAAGCTTTCTTT.

This clone was counted between two and nine times. In nucleotides, the CDR3 is TGTGCCAGCTCGTCCCAAGAGACCCAGTACTTC. Its translation is CASSSQETQYF. The rearrangement links TRBV18 to TRBJ2-5; no clear D. The germline gives CDR1 KGHSH, CDR2 LQKENI. CDR3 size: 11 residues. Trimming took off 6 bases at V and 1 base at J, with 3 bases between the two ends. The whole variable domain, remainder taken from reference TRBV18 and TRBJ2-5, is NAGVMQNPRHLVRRRGQEARLRCSPMKGHSHVYWYRQLPEEGLKFMVYLQKENIIDESGMPKERFSAEFPKEGPSILRIQQVVRGDSAAYFCASSSQETQYFGPGTRLLVL.

V usage is TRBV14 and J usage is TRBJ1-6; D is possibly TRBD1 (5 bases). Germline values: CDR1 SGHDN, CDR2 FVKESK. The CDR3 has 16 amino acids. V lost 1 base and J 3 bases, leaving 10 bases between the germline ends. The CDR3 here is CASSQGQGFYNSPLHF. CDR3 bases: TGTGCCAGCAGCCAAGGCCAGGGCTTCTATAATTCACCCCTCCACTTT. Filled out from reference TRBV14 and TRBJ1-6, the complete variable domain reads EAGVTQFPSHSVIEKGQTVTLRCDPISGHDNLYWYRRVMGKEIKFLLHFVKESKQDESGMPNNRFLAERTGGTYSTLKVQPAELEDSGVYFCASSQGQGFYNSPLHFGNGTRLTVT.

V is TRBV19 and J is TRBJ2-3; 8 bases match TRBD2. J was trimmed by 0 bases and V by 7 bases; bases with no gene match: 12. CDR3 length: 17 residues. Germline V CDR1 and CDR2: LNHDA, SQIVND (reference sequence). The CDR3 nucleotides are TGTGCCAGTACCTCGGGCGGGGGGCTGTCAAGCACAGATACGCAGTATTTT. It encodes CASTSGGGLSSTDTQYF.

The J gene is TRBJ1-5, the V gene TRBV19; perhaps TRBD1 as D (6 bases). The germline CDR1 and CDR2 sequences are LNHDA and SQIVND (reference sequence). V lost 6 bases, J lost 4 bases, and 13 bases lay in between. This CDR3 is 14 amino acids long. In DNA, the CDR3 is TGTGCCAGTAGGAACAGGGTGGGGAATCAGCCCCAGCATTTT. The encoded protein is CASRNRVGNQPQHF.

The chain is built from TRBV7-3 and TRBJ2-7; D is uncertain. V shed 5 bases and J shed 2 bases, with 19 bases lying between them. The CDR3 covers 16 residues. The germline CDR1 and CDR2 sequences are SGHTA and FQGTGA. In nucleotides, the CDR3 is TGTGCCAGCAGCCCTGGTACCGAGCGAGATACCTACGAGCAGTACGTC. The encoded protein is CASSPGTERDTYEQYV.

The chain links TRBV5-1 to TRBJ2-1; D is perhaps TRBD1 (6 bases). This CDR3 comprises 14 residues. V gave up 4 bases and J gave up 2 bases, with 10 bases separating them. Looked up from germline, CDR1 is SGHRS and CDR2 is YFSETQ. CDR3 in DNA: TGCGCCAGCAGCCATGGACAGACCTACAATGAGCAGTTCTTC. Protein: CASSHGQTYNEQFF.

The V gene is TRBV19, the J gene TRBJ1-3; perhaps TRBD1 as D (5 bases). Germline-derived CDR1 and CDR2 are LNHDA and SQIVND (reference sequence). V lost 5 bases and J lost 0, with 14 bases in between. This CDR3 is built from 16 residues. CDR3: CASSLKGTYSGNTIYF. As DNA, the CDR3 is TGTGCCAGTAGTCTTAAAGGGACTTACTCTGGAAACACCATATATTTT.

This clone was seen a few times. The chain has TRBV3-1 (or the pseudogene TRBV3-2) and TRBJ2-2; D unclear. Germline values: CDR1 LGHDT, CDR2 YNNKEL (reference sequence). The CDR3 length is 15 residues. The V and J ends lost 0 bases and 9 bases respectively, with 14 bases between them. CDR3 sequence reads: CASSQESSRGRELFF. The CDR3 DNA follows: TGTGCCAGCAGCCAAGAGTCGTCTAGAGGCAGGGAGCTGTTTTTT.

The CDR3 here is CASSPFPGGEKLFF. CDR3 in DNA: TGTGCCAGCTCACCATTCCCAGGGGGCGAAAAACTGTTTTTT. The V call is TRBV18, the J call TRBJ1-4; 8 nucleotides match TRBD1. After removal of 2 bases from V and 8 bases from J, the junction contained 4 bases not matched to a gene. The CDR3 has 14 amino acids. Germline loops: CDR1 KGHSH, CDR2 LQKENI.